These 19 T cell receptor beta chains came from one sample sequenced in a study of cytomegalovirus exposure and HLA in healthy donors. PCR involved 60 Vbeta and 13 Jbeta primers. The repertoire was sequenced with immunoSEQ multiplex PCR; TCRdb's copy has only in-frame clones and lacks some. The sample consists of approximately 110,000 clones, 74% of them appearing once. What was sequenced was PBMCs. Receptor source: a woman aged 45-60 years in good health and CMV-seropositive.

CDR3 sequence: CASSLGPPRGLKHYEQYF. CDR3 bases: TGTGCCAGCAGCTTAGGTCCTCCCAGGGGGCTTAAACACTACGAGCAGTACTTC. This chain joins TRBV11-2 and TRBJ2-7, with TRBD1 identical over 8 bases. Germline assignment: CDR1 SGHAT and CDR2 FQNNGV. V shed 1 base, J shed 3 bases, and the junction held 14 bases outside the gene matches. This CDR3 comprises 18 residues.

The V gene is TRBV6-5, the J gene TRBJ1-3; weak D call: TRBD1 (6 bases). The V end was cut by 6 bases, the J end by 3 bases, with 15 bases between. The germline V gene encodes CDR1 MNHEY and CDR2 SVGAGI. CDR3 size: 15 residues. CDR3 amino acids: CASRREPTGGNTIYF. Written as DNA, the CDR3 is TGTGCCAGCAGGCGCGAGCCGACAGGTGGAAACACCATATATTTT.

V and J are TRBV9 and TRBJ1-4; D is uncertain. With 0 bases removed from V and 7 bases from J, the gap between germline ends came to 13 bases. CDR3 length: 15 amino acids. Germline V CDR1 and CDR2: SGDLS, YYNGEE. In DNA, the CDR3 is TGTGCCAGCAGCGTAGCGGGCGGAGGTGGTGAAAAACTGTTTTTT. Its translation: CASSVAGGGGEKLFF. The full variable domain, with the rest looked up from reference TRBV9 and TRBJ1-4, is DSGVTQTPKHLITATGQRVTLRCSPRSGDLSVYWYQQSLDQGLQFLIQYYNGEERAKGNILERFSAQQFPDLHSELNLSSLELGDSALYFCASSVAGGGGEKLFFGSGTQLSVL.

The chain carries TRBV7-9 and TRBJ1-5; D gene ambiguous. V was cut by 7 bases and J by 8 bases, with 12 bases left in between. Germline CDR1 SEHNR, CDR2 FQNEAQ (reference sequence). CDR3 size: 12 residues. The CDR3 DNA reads TGTGCCAGCAACATTCCTGGAGAGCCCCAGCATTTT. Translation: CASNIPGEPQHF.

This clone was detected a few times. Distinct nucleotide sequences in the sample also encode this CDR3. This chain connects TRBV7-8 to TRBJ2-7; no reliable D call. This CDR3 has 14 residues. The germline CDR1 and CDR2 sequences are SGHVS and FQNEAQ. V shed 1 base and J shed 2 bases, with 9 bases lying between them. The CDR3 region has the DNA TGTGCCAGCAGCTTAGGTCCTACCGCCTACGAGCAGTACTTC. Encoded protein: CASSLGPTAYEQYF. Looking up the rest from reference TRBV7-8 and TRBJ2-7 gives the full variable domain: GAGVSQSPRYKVAKRGQDVALRCDPISGHVSLFWYQQALGQGPEFLTYFQNEAQLDKSGLPSDRFFAERPEGSVSTLKIQRTQQEDSAVYLCASSLGPTAYEQYFGPGTRLTVT.

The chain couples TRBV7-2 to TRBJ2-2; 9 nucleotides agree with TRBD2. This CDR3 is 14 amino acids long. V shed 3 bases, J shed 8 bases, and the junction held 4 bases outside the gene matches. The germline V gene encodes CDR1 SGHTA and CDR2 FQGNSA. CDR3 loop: CASSFASGAGELFF. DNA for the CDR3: TGTGCCAGCAGCTTTGCTAGCGGGGCTGGGGAGCTGTTTTTT.

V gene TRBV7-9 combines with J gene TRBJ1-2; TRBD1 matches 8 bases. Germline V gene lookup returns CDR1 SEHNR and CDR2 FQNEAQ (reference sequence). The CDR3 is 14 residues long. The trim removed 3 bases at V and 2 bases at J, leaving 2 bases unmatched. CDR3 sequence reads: CASSFGQGNYGYTF. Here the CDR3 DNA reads TGTGCCAGCAGCTTCGGACAGGGAAACTATGGCTACACCTTC.

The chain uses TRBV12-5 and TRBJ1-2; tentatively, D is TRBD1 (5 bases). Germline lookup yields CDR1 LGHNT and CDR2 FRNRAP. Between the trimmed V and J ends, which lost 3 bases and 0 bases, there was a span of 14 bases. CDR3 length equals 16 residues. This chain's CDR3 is CASGFDGATTNYGYTF. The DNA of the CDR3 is TGTGCTAGTGGTTTCGATGGGGCAACCACTAACTATGGCTACACCTTC.

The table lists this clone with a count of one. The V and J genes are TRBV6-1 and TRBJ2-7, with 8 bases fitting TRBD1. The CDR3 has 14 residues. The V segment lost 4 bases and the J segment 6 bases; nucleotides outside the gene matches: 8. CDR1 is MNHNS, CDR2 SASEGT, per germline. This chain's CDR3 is CASSGSRTGFEQYF. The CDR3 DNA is TGTGCCAGCAGTGGTTCCAGGACAGGGTTCGAGCAGTACTTC.

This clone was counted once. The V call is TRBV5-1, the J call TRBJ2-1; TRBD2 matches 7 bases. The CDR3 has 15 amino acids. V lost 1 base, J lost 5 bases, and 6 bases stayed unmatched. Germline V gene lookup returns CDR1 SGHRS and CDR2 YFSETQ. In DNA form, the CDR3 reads TGCGCCAGCAGCTTGATGCGGGGGACTGACAATGAGCAGTTCTTC. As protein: CASSLMRGTDNEQFF.

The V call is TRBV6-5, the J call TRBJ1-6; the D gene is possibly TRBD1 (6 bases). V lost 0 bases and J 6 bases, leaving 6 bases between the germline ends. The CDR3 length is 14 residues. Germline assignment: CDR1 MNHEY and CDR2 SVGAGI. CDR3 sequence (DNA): TGTGCCAGCAGTTACTCGGGGGCTAATTCACCCCTCCACTTT. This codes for CASSYSGANSPLHF.

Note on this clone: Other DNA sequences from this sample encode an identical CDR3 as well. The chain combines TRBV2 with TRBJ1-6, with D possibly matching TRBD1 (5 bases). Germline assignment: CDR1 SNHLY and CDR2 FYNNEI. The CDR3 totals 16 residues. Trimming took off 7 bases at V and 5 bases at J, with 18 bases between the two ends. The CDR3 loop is CASTFDSALNNSPLHF. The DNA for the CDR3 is TGTGCCAGCACTTTCGACAGTGCTCTGAATAATTCACCCCTCCACTTT.

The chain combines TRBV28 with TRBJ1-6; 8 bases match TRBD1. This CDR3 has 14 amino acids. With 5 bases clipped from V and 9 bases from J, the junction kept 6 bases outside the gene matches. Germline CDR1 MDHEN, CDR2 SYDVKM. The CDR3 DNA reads TGTGCCAGCAGTACCGGACAGGGAGGTTCACCCCTCCACTTT. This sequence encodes CASSTGQGGSPLHF.

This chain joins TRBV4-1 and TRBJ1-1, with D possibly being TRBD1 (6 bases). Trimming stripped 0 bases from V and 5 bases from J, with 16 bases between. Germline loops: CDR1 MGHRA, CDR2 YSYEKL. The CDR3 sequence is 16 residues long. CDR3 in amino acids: CASSQDPAGVATEAFF. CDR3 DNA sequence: TGCGCCAGCAGCCAAGATCCCGCAGGGGTGGCGACTGAAGCTTTCTTT.

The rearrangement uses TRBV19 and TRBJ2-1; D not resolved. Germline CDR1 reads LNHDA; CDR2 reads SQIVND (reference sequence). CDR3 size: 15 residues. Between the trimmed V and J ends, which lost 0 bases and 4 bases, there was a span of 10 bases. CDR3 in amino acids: CASSIERRLYNEQFF. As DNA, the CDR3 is TGTGCCAGTAGTATAGAACGGAGACTGTACAATGAGCAGTTCTTC.

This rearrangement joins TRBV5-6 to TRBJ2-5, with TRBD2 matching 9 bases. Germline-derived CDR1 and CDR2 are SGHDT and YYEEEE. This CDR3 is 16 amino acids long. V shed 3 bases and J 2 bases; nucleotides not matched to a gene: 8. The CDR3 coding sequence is TGTGCCAGCAGCTGGAGTGGTAGCGGGGGACAAGAGACCCAGTACTTC. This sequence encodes CASSWSGSGGQETQYF.

In DNA form, the CDR3 reads TGTGCCAGCAGCTTAGACGGCGGGAGCACAGATACGCAGTATTTT. Its protein is CASSLDGGSTDTQYF. The chain uses TRBV11-2 and TRBJ2-3; D is perhaps TRBD2 (5 bases). Trimming removed 0 bases from V and 0 bases from J, with 7 bases in between. This CDR3 contains 15 residues. The V gene's germline CDR1 is SGHAT and CDR2 FQNNGV.

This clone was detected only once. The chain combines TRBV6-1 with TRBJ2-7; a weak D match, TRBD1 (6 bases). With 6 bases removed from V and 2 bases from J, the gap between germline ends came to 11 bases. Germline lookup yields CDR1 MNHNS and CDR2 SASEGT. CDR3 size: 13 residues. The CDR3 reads CASSNGQTYEQYF. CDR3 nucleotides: TGTGCCAGCAGCAACGGACAGACCTACGAGCAGTACTTC.

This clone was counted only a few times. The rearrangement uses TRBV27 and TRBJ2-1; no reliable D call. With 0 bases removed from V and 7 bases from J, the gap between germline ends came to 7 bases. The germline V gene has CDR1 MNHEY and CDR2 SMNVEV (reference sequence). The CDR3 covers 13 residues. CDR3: CASSLSPRNEQFF. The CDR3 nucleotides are TGTGCCAGCAGTTTATCCCCACGGAATGAGCAGTTCTTC.